Listed below are T cell receptor beta chains from one sample, sequenced in a study of regulatory T cells in long-lasting Graves disease. TCRdb passed the multiplex PCR reads through MiXCR, listing each CDR3 protein once. Of around 420,000 distinct CDR3 sequences detected, approximately 15% appear once; the ten largest clones hold about 8%. The same data also contributed to another study, on T cells in Graves' hyperthyroidism and ophthalmopathy.

Sequenced material: peripheral blood mononuclear cells (PBMCs), taken at new diagnosis, from a patient treated with antithyroid drugs. The receptors shown here come from a woman in her thirties or forties with Graves disease. Both conserved end residues are part of each CDR3. Fields, in order: clone size, V gene, CDR3 length, J gene, D gene, CDR3 DNA, CDR3 protein. The D gene is left open where the match is weak. Rows give clone size only sometimes, using once, few, many, or a class for an expanded clone.

size: many
V: TRBV7-9
length: 13
J: TRBJ2-2
D: NA
DNA: TGTGCCAGCAGCTTAATGGATACCGGGGAGCTGTTTTTT
CDR3: CASSLMDTGELFF

size: many
V: TRBV20-1
length: 15
J: TRBJ2-7
D: TRBD1
DNA: TGCAGTGCTAGAGAAATAAGGCAGGGGGCATACGAGCAGTACTTC
CDR3: CSAREIRQGAYEQYF

size: many
V: TRBV12-3/TRBV12-4
length: 15
J: TRBJ2-5
D: TRBD2
DNA: TGTGCCAGCAGTTTACGGACTAGCGGACAAGAGACCCAGTACTTC
CDR3: CASSLRTSGQETQYF

size: few
V: TRBV18
length: 12
J: TRBJ2-5
D: NA
DNA: TGTGCCAGCTCACCAGAAATCGAGACCCAGTACTTC
CDR3: CASSPEIETQYF

size: many
V: TRBV2
length: 12
J: TRBJ1-2
D: TRBD1
DNA: TGTGCCGCAGGGGGGGGGAGTTATGGCTACACCTTC
CDR3: CAAGGGSYGYTF

size: few
V: TRBV19
length: 16
J: TRBJ2-1
D: TRBD2
DNA: TGTGCCAGTAGTATAGACCTAGCGGGAGTGAAAAATGAGCAGTTCTTC
CDR3: CASSIDLAGVKNEQFF

size: NA
V: TRBV20-1
length: 13
J: TRBJ2-7
D: NA
DNA: TGCAGTGCTACGGACAGCTTTAACTACGAGCAGTACTTC
CDR3: CSATDSFNYEQYF

size: NA
V: TRBV4-2
length: 16
J: TRBJ2-2
D: TRBD2
DNA: TGTGCCAGCAGCCAAGAGGGGGGGGGTAACACCGGGGAGCTGTTTTTT
CDR3: CASSQEGGGNTGELFF

size: NA
V: TRBV5-4
length: 14
J: TRBJ1-2
D: NA
DNA: TGTGCCAGCCAAGCTACGTCAGGGACCTATGGCTACACCTTC
CDR3: CASQATSGTYGYTF

size: few
V: TRBV12-3/TRBV12-4
length: 19
J: TRBJ2-3
D: NA
DNA: TGTGCCAGCAGTTTGATTGCGGGAAAGCGACCCTTTAGCACAGATACGCAGTATTTT
CDR3: CASSLIAGKRPFSTDTQYF

size: many
V: TRBV28
length: 15
J: TRBJ2-5
D: NA
DNA: TGTGCCAGCAGTTTAAGGGCAGGGGTTCTGGAGACCCAGTACTTC
CDR3: CASSLRAGVLETQYF